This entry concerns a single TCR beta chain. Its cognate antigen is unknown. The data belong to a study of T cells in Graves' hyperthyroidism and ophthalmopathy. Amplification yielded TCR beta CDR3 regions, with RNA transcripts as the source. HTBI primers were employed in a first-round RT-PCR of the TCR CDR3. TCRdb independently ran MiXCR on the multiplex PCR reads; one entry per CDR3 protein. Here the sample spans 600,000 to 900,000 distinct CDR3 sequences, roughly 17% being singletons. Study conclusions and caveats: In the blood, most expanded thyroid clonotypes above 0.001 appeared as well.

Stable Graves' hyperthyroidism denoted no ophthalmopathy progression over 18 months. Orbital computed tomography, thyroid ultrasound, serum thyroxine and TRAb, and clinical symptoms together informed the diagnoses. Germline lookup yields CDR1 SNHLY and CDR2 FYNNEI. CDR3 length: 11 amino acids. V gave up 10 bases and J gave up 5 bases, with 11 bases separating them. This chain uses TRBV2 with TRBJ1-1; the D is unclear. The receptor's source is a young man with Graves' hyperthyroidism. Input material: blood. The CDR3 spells CATIGQTEAFF. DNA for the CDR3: TGTGCCACCATCGGTCAAACTGAAGCTTTCTTT. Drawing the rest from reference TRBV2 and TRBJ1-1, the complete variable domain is EPEVTQTPSHQVTQMGQEVILRCVPISNHLYFYWYRQILGQKVEFLVSFYNNEISEKSEIFDDQFSVERPDGSNFTLKIRSTKLEDSAMYFCATIGQTEAFFGQGTRLTVV.